This T cell receptor beta chain was sequenced during a study of blood T cell repertoires in COVID-19. Across the study: In each case, the material was cDNA or gDNA derived from T cells, B-cell-depleted T cells, or PBMCs.

Individuals aged about 18 to 89 years were recruited from about two dozen US areas. Libraries were prepared by immunoSEQ multiplex PCR; TCRdb keeps only in-frame clonotypes and omits some of them. The table records under 300,000 clones, roughly 86% of them present only once. Trimming removed 8 bases at V and 0 bases at J, with 8 bases between. This CDR3 comprises 14 residues. Germline values: CDR1 SGHAT, CDR2 FQNNGV. This receptor was identified in a woman in her 40s with acute COVID-19. The sample comprised PBMCs or T cells enriched from blood (not recorded which). V usage is TRBV11-2 and J usage is TRBJ2-6; no reliable D call. Here the CDR3 reads CASWQISGANVLTF. The CDR3, as DNA: TGTGCCAGCTGGCAGATCTCTGGGGCCAACGTCCTGACTTTC.